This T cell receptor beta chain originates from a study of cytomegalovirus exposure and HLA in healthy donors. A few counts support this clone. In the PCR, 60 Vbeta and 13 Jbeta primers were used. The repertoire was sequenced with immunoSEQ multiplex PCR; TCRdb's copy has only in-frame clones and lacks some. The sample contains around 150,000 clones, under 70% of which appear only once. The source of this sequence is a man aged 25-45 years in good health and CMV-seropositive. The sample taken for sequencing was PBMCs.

CDR3 sequence: CASSDPGQGALEAFF. As DNA, the CDR3 is TGTGCCAGCAGTGATCCGGGACAGGGGGCTCTGGAAGCTTTCTTT. The chain recombines TRBV6-1 with TRBJ1-1, with TRBD1 matching 12 bases. The trim removed 3 bases at V and 8 bases at J, leaving 7 bases unmatched. This CDR3 is built from 15 residues. The germline V gene has CDR1 MNHNS and CDR2 SASEGT.